These 26 T cell receptor beta chains originate from one sample sequenced in a study of regulatory T cells in long-lasting Graves disease. Library construction for TCR beta used iRepertoire HTBI primers and Arm-PCR of CDR3 regions. TCRdb independently ran MiXCR on the multiplex PCR reads; one entry per CDR3 protein. The repertoire holds approximately 350,000 distinct CDR3 sequences, with about 23% as singletons. This sample's time point: persistent/refractory GD, antithyroid drugs over 5 years with positive TRAb. Construction of the TCR library relied on RNA isolated from PBMCs. This specimen was peripheral blood mononuclear cells (PBMCs), taken when the disease was refractory, from a patient treated with antithyroid drugs. All receptors derive from a woman aged 40 to 50 with Graves disease.

The chain joins TRBV29-1 to TRBJ2-7; D might be TRBD2 (5 bases). V dropped 4 bases and J dropped 4 bases, with 11 bases sitting between them. The CDR3 is made up of 12 amino acids. Germline CDR1 and CDR2: SQVTM and ANQGSEA. The CDR3 region is CSVATSGYEQYF. CDR3 sequence (DNA): TGCAGCGTTGCCACTAGTGGGTACGAGCAGTACTTC.

This clonotype was counted ten times or more. V usage is TRBV12-3 or TRBV12-4 and J usage is TRBJ1-5, with D uncertain. This CDR3 is 13 amino acids long. Trimming took 4 bases from V and 4 from J, leaving 8 bases between them. The CDR3 here is CASSWAGNQPQHF. The CDR3 DNA reads TGTGCCAGCAGTTGGGCGGGAAATCAGCCCCAGCATTTT.

This clonotype was seen ten or more times. The chain uses TRBV28 and TRBJ1-3; D unresolved. Germline CDR1 is MDHEN and CDR2 is SYDVKM. The CDR3 totals 14 residues. Trimming pared 3 bases from V and 1 base from J, leaving 7 bases between. Here the CDR3 reads CASSLYSSGNTIYF. The DNA for the CDR3 is TGTGCCAGCAGTTTGTACTCTTCTGGAAACACCATATATTTT.

This clonotype was detected ten times or more. The chain is built from TRBV12-3 or TRBV12-4 and TRBJ2-7; D may match TRBD1 or TRBD2 (5 bases each). This CDR3 is built from 15 residues. V was cut by 5 bases and J by 7 bases, with 21 bases left in between. CDR3 bases: TGTGCCAGCAGTCACCGGGACCCGCAGTCGGGGGAGCAGTACTTC. This codes for CASSHRDPQSGEQYF.

This clonotype was recorded at least ten times. V usage is TRBV28 and J usage is TRBJ2-5; possibly TRBD1 for D (5 bases). Trimming pared 6 bases from V and 5 bases from J, leaving 19 bases between. The CDR3 loop spans 15 amino acids. Germline CDR1 reads MDHEN; CDR2 reads SYDVKM. CDR3 protein: CASSRVWQGMETQYF. The CDR3, as DNA: TGTGCCAGCAGCCGGGTTTGGCAGGGTATGGAGACCCAGTACTTC.

This clonotype has a single count. This may stem from a read error, because a much larger clone lies one nucleotide away. The chain couples TRBV15 to TRBJ2-7, with TRBD2 as a possible D gene (6 bases). V lost 1 base and J 6 bases, leaving 7 bases between the germline ends. CDR3 length: 12 residues. Per the germline V gene, CDR1 is LNHNV and CDR2 is YYDKDF (reference sequence). The CDR3 DNA reads TGTGCCACCAGCAGAGGGGACTGCGAGCAGTACTTC. This gives the protein CATSRGDCEQYF. The full variable domain, its missing parts supplied by reference TRBV15 and TRBJ2-7, is DAMVIQNPRYQVTQFGKPVTLSCSQTLNHNVMYWYQQKSSQAPKLLFHYYDKDFNNEADTPDNFQSRRPNTSFCFLDIRSPGLGDTAMYLCATSRGDCEQYFGPGTRLTVT.

About this clonotype: A read error is possible here, since a much larger clone lies one base away. The chain has TRBV6-1 and TRBJ1-1, with 7 bases fitting TRBD1. V shed 6 bases and J 7 bases; nucleotides not matched to a gene: 8. The CDR3 extends over 13 amino acids. The V gene's germline CDR1 is MNHNS and CDR2 SASEGT. This chain's CDR3 is CASRDRSDIEAFF. In DNA form, the CDR3 reads TGTGCCAGCAGGGACAGGTCAGACATTGAAGCTTTCTTT.

A few counts support this clonotype. This chain joins TRBV18 and TRBJ1-4; 7 nucleotides align to TRBD1. The CDR3 spans 14 residues. V was clipped by 3 bases and J by 6 bases; unmatched bases: 4. CDR1 and CDR2 from the germline V gene are KGHSH and LQKENI. CDR3 bases: TGTGCCAGCTCACCGACAGGGAGAGATGAAAAACTGTTTTTT. Protein product: CASSPTGRDEKLFF.

Details on this clonotype: A much bigger clone sits one base away, suggesting this may be a read error. V usage is TRBV10-2 and J usage is TRBJ1-2; possibly TRBD1 for D (5 bases). This CDR3 region has 13 residues. Germline V lookup: CDR1 WSHSY, CDR2 SAAADI. As DNA, the CDR3 is TGCGCCAGCTTCGGGACGGCTAACTATAGCTACACCTTC. Encoded protein: CASFGTANYSYTF.

This clonotype was seen at least ten times. J is TRBJ1-6 and V is TRBV11-3; D perhaps matches TRBD1 (5 bases). The CDR3 sequence is 19 residues long. The V end was cut by 4 bases, the J end by 0 bases, with 19 bases between. Per germline, CDR1 SGHNT and CDR2 YENEEA. CDR3 residues: CASSSQTGTKHSYNSPLHF. CDR3 sequence (DNA): TGTGCCAGCAGCTCACAGACCGGGACCAAACACTCCTATAATTCACCCCTCCACTTT.

This clonotype was found many times. The genes are TRBV2 and TRBJ2-5; 7 positions agree with TRBD1. Germline lookup yields CDR1 SNHLY and CDR2 FYNNEI. With V trimmed by 9 bases and J by 4 bases, 5 bases remained unmatched. The CDR3 is 12 residues long. CDR3: CARTGSAETQYF. In DNA form, the CDR3 reads TGTGCCAGGACAGGGTCAGCAGAGACCCAGTACTTC.

This clonotype was picked up many times. J is TRBJ1-4 and V is TRBV7-2; D gene unclear. This CDR3 has 14 amino acids. Germline V gene sequence: CDR1 SGHTA, CDR2 FQGNSA. V lost 4 bases, J lost 7 bases, and 13 bases lay in between. CDR3 sequence: CASSSHRSAEKLFF. CDR3 in DNA: TGTGCCAGCAGCTCCCACCGCTCAGCTGAAAAACTGTTTTTT.

At least ten counts were recorded for this clonotype. V and J are TRBV5-1 and TRBJ2-7; TRBD1 or TRBD2 may be the D gene (5 bases each). Trimming pared 4 bases from V and 4 bases from J, leaving 15 bases between. Germline lookup yields CDR1 SGHRS and CDR2 YFSETQ. This CDR3 is built from 14 residues. The CDR3, as DNA: TGCGCCAGCAGCCCAGCCCGGGACCTTTACGAGCAGTACTTC. This translates into CASSPARDLYEQYF.

This clonotype was counted ten times or more. The chain couples TRBV11-2 to TRBJ2-5, with TRBD1 identical over 11 bases. The V gene's germline CDR1 is SGHAT and CDR2 FQNNGV. V was pared by 5 bases and J by 4 bases, with 12 bases of the junction left unmatched. The CDR3 totals 17 residues. CDR3 coding DNA: TGTGCCAGCAGCCTATGGGGGACAGGGGGTTTCACAGAGACCCAGTACTTC. This gives the protein CASSLWGTGGFTETQYF.

The chain recombines TRBV28 with TRBJ1-6; a weak D match, TRBD1 (5 bases). The CDR3 is 15 residues long. Trimming took 4 bases from V and 10 from J, leaving 17 bases between them. CDR1 MDHEN and CDR2 SYDVKM come from the germline V gene. The CDR3 DNA follows: TGTGCCAGCAGTTACTCGCGGCAGGGCGGATCACCCCTCCACTTT. Translating it yields CASSYSRQGGSPLHF.

The J gene is TRBJ1-6, the V gene TRBV28; D might be TRBD1 (5 bases). V was shortened by 6 bases and J by 8 bases, with 14 bases between the two germline ends. The CDR3 has 14 amino acids. Per germline, CDR1 MDHEN and CDR2 SYDVKM. The CDR3 loop reads CASSPGLGDSPLHF. CDR3 DNA sequence: TGTGCCAGCAGCCCGGGACTAGGGGATTCACCCCTCCACTTT.

Notes on this clonotype: A much larger clone sits a single nucleotide away, making a read error possible. The rearrangement joins TRBV7-9 to TRBJ1-2, with unresolved D. Germline V CDR1 and CDR2: SEHNR, FQNEAQ (reference sequence). The CDR3 sequence is 15 residues long. The CDR3 spells CDSSLPLPGYYGYTF. The CDR3 nucleotides read TGTGACAGCAGCTTACCCCTGCCCGGATACTATGGCTACACCTTC.

This clonotype was recorded a few times. The J gene is TRBJ2-5, the V gene TRBV10-3; D call uncertain. CDR1 and CDR2 from the germline V gene are ENHRY and SYGVKD. V was cut by 4 bases and J by 7 bases, with 13 bases left in between. The CDR3 runs to 13 residues. CDR3 sequence reads: CAISVGTSGTQYF. In DNA form, the CDR3 reads TGTGCCATCAGTGTAGGTACATCTGGGACCCAGTACTTC.

The chain couples TRBV7-6 to TRBJ2-7; 9 bases fit TRBD1. Unmatched junction bases numbered 12, after V lost 5 bases and J lost 7 bases. Germline V gene sequence: CDR1 SGHVS, CDR2 FNYEAQ. CDR3 length: 15 residues. The CDR3 here is CASSPLRTGVQEQYF. CDR3 bases: TGTGCCAGCAGCCCCCTAAGGACAGGGGTTCAGGAGCAGTACTTC. The whole variable domain, remainder taken from reference TRBV7-6 and TRBJ2-7, is GAGVSQSPRYKVTKRGQDVALRCDPISGHVSLYWYRQALGQGPEFLTYFNYEAQQDKSGLPNDRFSAERPEGSISTLTIQRTEQRDSAMYRCASSPLRTGVQEQYFGPGTRLTVT.

This chain connects TRBV7-8 to TRBJ2-7; 8 bases fit TRBD2. The trim removed 3 bases at V and 10 bases at J, leaving 8 bases unmatched. The CDR3 is made up of 13 amino acids. The V gene's germline CDR1 is SGHVS and CDR2 FQNEAQ. In DNA form, the CDR3 reads TGTGCCAGCAGCTTTCTAGCGGGTACGGAACAGTACTTC. Translating gives CASSFLAGTEQYF.

The genes are TRBV11-3 and TRBJ2-2, with a tentative D call TRBD2 (6 bases). CDR3 size: 17 residues. V shed 5 bases and J shed 2 bases, with 18 bases lying between them. Germline loops: CDR1 SGHNT, CDR2 YENEEA. The DNA for the CDR3 is TGTGCCAGCAGCCGACGGGACTTCTCGACAAACACCGGGGAGCTGTTTTTT. Its protein product is CASSRRDFSTNTGELFF. Supplemented by reference TRBV11-3 and TRBJ2-2, the full variable domain reads EAGVVQSPRYKIIEKKQPVAFWCNPISGHNTLYWYLQNLGQGPELLIRYENEEAVDDSQLPKDRFSAERLKGVDSTLKIQPAELGDSAVYLCASSRRDFSTNTGELFFGEGSRLTVL.

On this clonotype itself: A much bigger clone sits one base away, suggesting this may be a read error. The chain has TRBV5-1 and TRBJ2-7; D is unresolved. Trimming took 2 bases from V and 5 from J, leaving 8 bases between them. This CDR3 comprises 12 residues. Looked up from germline, CDR1 is SGHRS and CDR2 is YFSETQ. The CDR3 here is CASSFSSHEQYF. CDR3 coding DNA: TGCGCCAGCAGCTTCAGCAGCCACGAGCAGTACTTC.

V is TRBV2 and J is TRBJ2-2; 8 bases match TRBD1. The germline CDR1 and CDR2 sequences are SNHLY and FYNNEI. V lost 3 bases, J lost 4 bases, and 4 bases stayed unmatched. CDR3 length: 15 residues. CDR3 protein: CASSEGQVSTGELFF. CDR3 coding DNA: TGTGCCAGCAGTGAGGGACAGGTCTCCACCGGGGAGCTGTTTTTT.

V is TRBV7-9 and J is TRBJ2-7; the D is unclear. Germline V gene lookup returns CDR1 SEHNR and CDR2 FQNEAQ (reference sequence). Trimming pared 5 bases from V and 5 bases from J, leaving 13 bases between. This CDR3 spans 13 amino acids. The CDR3 spells CASSDTLVHEQYF. DNA for the CDR3: TGTGCCAGCAGCGATACTCTAGTCCACGAGCAGTACTTC. Drawing the rest from reference TRBV7-9 and TRBJ2-7, the complete variable domain is DTGVSQNPRHKITKRGQNVTFRCDPISEHNRLYWYRQTLGQGPEFLTYFQNEAQLEKSRLLSDRFSAERPKGSFSTLEIQRTEQGDSAMYLCASSDTLVHEQYFGPGTRLTVT.

V is TRBV20-1 and J is TRBJ2-7, with TRBD2 identical over 7 bases. The CDR3 loop spans 15 amino acids. Trimming removed 5 bases from V and 0 bases from J; junction bases left unmatched: 10. Germline CDR1 is DFQATT and CDR2 is SNEGSKA (reference sequence). The CDR3 bases are TGCAGTGCTTACCCAATCAGCGGGGTCTCCTACGAGCAGTACTTC. Translation gives CSAYPISGVSYEQYF.

This clonotype was seen many times. The rearrangement joins TRBV12-3 or TRBV12-4 to TRBJ1-1, with a tentative D call TRBD1 (5 bases). The V and J ends lost 6 bases and 1 base respectively, with 12 bases between them. CDR3 length equals 14 residues. In DNA form, the CDR3 reads TGTGCCAGCAGCGGGAGGGGCCCGAACACTGAAGCTTTCTTT. Residues: CASSGRGPNTEAFF.